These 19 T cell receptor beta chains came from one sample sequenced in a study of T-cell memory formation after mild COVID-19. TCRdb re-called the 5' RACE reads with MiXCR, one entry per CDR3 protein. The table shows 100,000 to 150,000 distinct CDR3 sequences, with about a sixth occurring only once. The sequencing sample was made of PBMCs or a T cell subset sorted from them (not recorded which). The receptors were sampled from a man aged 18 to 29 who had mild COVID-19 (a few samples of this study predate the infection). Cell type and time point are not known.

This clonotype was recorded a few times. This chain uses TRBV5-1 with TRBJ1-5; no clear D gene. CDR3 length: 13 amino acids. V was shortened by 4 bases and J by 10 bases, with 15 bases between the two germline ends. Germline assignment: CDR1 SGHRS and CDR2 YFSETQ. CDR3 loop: CASSITGPLPQHF. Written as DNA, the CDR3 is TGCGCCAGCAGCATAACCGGGCCCCTTCCCCAGCATTTT.

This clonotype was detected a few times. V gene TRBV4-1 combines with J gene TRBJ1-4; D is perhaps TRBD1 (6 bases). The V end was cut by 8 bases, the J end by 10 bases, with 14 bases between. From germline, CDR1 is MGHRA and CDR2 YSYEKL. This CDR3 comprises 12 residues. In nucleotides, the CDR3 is TGCGCCAGCGGCGGGTTACAGGGAAAACTGTTTTTT. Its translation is CASGGLQGKLFF.

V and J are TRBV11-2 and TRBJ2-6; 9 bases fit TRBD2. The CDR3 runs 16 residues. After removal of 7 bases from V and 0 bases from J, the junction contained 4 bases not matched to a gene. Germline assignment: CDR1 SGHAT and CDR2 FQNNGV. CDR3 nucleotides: TGTGCCAGCAAGCGGGGGGTTGTCTCTGGGGCCAACGTCCTGACTTTC. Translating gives CASKRGVVSGANVLTF.

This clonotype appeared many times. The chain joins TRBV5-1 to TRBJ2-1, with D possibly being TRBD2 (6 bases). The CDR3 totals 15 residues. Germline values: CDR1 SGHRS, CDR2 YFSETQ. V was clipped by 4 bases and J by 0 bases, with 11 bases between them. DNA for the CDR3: TGCGCCAGCAGCGTCGAGGAGGGCTCCTACAATGAGCAGTTCTTC. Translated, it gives CASSVEEGSYNEQFF.

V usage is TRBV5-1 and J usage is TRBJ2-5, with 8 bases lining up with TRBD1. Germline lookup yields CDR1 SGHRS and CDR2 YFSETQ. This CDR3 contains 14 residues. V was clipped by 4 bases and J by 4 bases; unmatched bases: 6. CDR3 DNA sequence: TGCGCCAGCAGCCCAAATACAGGGGGAGAGACCCAGTACTTC. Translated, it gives CASSPNTGGETQYF.

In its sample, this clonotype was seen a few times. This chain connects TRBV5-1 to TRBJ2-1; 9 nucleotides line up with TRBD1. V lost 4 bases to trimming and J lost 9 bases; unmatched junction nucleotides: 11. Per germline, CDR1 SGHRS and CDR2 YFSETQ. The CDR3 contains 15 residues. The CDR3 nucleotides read TGCGCCAGCAGCGCGGGGACAGGGATGGCGGGTGAGCAGTTCTTC. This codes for CASSAGTGMAGEQFF.

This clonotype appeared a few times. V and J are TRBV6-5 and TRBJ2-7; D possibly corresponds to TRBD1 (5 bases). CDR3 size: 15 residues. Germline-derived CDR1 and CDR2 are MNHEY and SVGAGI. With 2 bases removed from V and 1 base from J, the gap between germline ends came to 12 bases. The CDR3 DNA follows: TGTGCCAGCAGTTACGACAGAATCTCATCCTACGAGCAGTACTTC. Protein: CASSYDRISSYEQYF.

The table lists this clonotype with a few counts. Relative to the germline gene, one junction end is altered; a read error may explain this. The CDR3 nucleotides read TGTGCCAGCAGCCCAAACCTCCCTGGGGGGGGGACAACCGGGTACAGTGAGCAGTTCTTC. Its translation is CASSPNLPGGGTTGYSEQFF. The chain has TRBV7-2 and TRBJ2-1; D perhaps matches TRBD2 (7 bases). The germline gives CDR1 SGHTA, CDR2 FQGNSA. The CDR3 has 20 amino acids.

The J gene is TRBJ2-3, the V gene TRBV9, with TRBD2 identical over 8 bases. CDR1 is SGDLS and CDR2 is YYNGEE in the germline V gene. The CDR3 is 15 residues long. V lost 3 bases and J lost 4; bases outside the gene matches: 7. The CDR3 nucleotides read TGTGCCAGCAGCGACTTGGGACTAGGGGCAGATACGCAGTATTTT. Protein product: CASSDLGLGADTQYF. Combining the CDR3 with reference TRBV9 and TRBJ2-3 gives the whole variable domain DSGVTQTPKHLITATGQRVTLRCSPRSGDLSVYWYQQSLDQGLQFLIQYYNGEERAKGNILERFSAQQFPDLHSELNLSSLELGDSALYFCASSDLGLGADTQYFGPGTRLTVL.

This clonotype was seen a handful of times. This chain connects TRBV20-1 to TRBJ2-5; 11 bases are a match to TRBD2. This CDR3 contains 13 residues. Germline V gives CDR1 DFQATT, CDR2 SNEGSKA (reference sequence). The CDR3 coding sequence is TGCGGATTTAGCGGGGGGGCTGGGGAGACCCAGTACTTC. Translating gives CGFSGGAGETQYF.

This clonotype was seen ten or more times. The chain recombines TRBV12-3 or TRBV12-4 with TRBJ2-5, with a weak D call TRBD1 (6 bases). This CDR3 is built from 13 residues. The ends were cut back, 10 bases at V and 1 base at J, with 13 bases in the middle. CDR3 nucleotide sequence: TGTGCCACCCACCTGACAGGCCAAGAGACCCAGTACTTC. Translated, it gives CATHLTGQETQYF.

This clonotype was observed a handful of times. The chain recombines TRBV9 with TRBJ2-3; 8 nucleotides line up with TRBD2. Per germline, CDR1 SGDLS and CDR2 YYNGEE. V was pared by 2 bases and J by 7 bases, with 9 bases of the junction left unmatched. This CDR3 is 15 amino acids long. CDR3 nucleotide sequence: TGTGCCAGCAGCGTTTTCGGGGGGGAGAGTTATACGCAGTATTTT. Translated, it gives CASSVFGGESYTQYF.

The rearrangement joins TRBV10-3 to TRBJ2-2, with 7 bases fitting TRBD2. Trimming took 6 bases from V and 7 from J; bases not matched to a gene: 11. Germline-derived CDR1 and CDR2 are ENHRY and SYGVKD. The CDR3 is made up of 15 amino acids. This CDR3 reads CAIRPLQRGSGELFF. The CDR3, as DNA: TGTGCCATCAGGCCCCTGCAGCGGGGAAGCGGGGAGCTGTTTTTT.

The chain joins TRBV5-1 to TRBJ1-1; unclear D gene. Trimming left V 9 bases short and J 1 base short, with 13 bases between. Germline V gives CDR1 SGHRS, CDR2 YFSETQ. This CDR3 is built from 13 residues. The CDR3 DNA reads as TGCGCCACCCAAGACACCCCGAACACTGAAGCTTTCTTT. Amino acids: CATQDTPNTEAFF.

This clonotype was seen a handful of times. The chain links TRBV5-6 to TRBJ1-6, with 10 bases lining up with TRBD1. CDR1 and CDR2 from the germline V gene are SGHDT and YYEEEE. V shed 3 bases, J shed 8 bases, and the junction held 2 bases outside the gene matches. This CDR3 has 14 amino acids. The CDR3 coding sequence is TGTGCCAGCAGCTGGGACAGGGGACATTCACCCCTCCACTTT. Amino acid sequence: CASSWDRGHSPLHF.

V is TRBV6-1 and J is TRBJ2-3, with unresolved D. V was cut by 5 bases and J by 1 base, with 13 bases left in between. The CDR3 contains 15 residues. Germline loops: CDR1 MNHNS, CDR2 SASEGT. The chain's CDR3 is CASSPLSQGTDTQYF. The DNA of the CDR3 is TGTGCCAGCAGTCCTCTCAGCCAGGGCACAGATACGCAGTATTTT.

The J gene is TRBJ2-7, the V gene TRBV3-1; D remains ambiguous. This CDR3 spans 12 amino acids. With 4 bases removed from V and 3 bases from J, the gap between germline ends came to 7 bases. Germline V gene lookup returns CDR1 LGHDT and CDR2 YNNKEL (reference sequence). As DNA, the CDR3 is TGTGCCAGCAGCCCCGGTTACTACGAGCAGTACTTC. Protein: CASSPGYYEQYF.

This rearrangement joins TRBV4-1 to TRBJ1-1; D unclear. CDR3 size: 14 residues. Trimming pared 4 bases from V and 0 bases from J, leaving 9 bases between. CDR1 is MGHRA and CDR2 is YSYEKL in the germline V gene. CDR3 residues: CASSPRAMNTEAFF. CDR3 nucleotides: TGCGCCAGCAGCCCTCGGGCCATGAACACTGAAGCTTTCTTT.

CDR3 in amino acids: CASSQGDSLNTEAFF. Here the CDR3 DNA reads TGCGCCAGCAGCCAAGGGGACAGCCTTAACACTGAAGCTTTCTTT. The genes are TRBV4-1 and TRBJ1-1; 7 bases fit TRBD1. The CDR3 has 15 amino acids. The V gene's germline CDR1 is MGHRA and CDR2 YSYEKL. V lost 1 base to trimming and J lost 2 bases; unmatched junction nucleotides: 4.